This TCR beta chain was captured in a study of blood T cell repertoires in COVID-19. Across the whole study: Material from acute and convalescent COVID-19 was sourced from the United States, Italy and Spain. In each case, the material was cDNA or gDNA derived from T cells, B-cell-depleted T cells, or PBMCs.

Authors' analysis steps: Amplifying reference gene primers gave estimates of nucleated cell counts. TCRdb's copy holds only in-frame clones and misses some; the assay was immunoSEQ multiplex PCR. That table supplies the V and J calls and clone size; D and trimming were determined from the DNA. The table includes around 83,000 clones, under 90% detected once. The junction had 3 bases not matched to a gene; V was cut back by 3 bases and J by 2 bases. This CDR3 has 15 residues. The germline gives CDR1 SGHRS, CDR2 YFSETQ. The TCR sequence derives from a woman in her 70s with acute or convalescent COVID-19. Sequencing used peripheral blood. The chain recombines TRBV5-1 with TRBJ2-1; 9 bases are a match to TRBD2. CDR3: CASSWASGAYNEQFF. DNA of the CDR3: TGCGCCAGCAGCTGGGCTAGCGGGGCCTACAATGAGCAGTTCTTC.